The entry below describes one T cell receptor beta chain. This sample is part of a study of blood T cells in healthy people across ages. Trimming cost V 0 bases and J 6 bases, with 14 bases left between them. Germline V lookup: CDR1 DFQATT, CDR2 SNEGSKA (reference sequence). The CDR3 is made up of 14 amino acids. A sample-barcoded 5' primer and a J-beta primer mix were used in a second PCR of roughly 6 to 11 cycles. TCRdb passed the 5' RACE reads through MiXCR, listing each CDR3 protein once. The data hold some 1,800,000 distinct CDR3 sequences, with about two fifths observed a single time. The source is a human donor in good health. The J gene is TRBJ1-2, the V gene TRBV20-1; D is possibly TRBD1 (6 bases). The sequenced material came from blood. In DNA form, the CDR3 reads TGCAGTGCTAGAGATGGGAGGGGGAGTCATGGCTACACCTTC. This translates into CSARDGRGSHGYTF.